A selection of T cell receptor beta chains follows, all from one sample in a study of Ad26.COV2.S vaccination and SARS-CoV-2 variants. TCRdb's table, derived via immunoSEQ multiplex PCR, lists solely in-frame clones and lacks some. The data show some 350,000 clones, about 88% seen once. Sequenced material: peripheral blood, taken in a trial of Ad26.COV2.S vaccine versus placebo. These receptors came from a person between 18 and 60 years old who received the Ad26.COV2.S COVID-19 vaccine or a placebo. The CDR3 runs from the conserved cysteine through the conserved F or W. Each record gives: J gene, clone size, V gene, D gene, CDR3 protein, CDR3 DNA. D genes are given only for firm matches. Rows give clone size only sometimes, using once, few, many, or a class for an expanded clone.

J gene: TRBJ2-6; clone size: -; V gene: TRBV12-2; D gene: -; CDR3 protein: CASRLQRSRAASNVLTF; CDR3 DNA: TGTGCAAGTCGCCTCCAAAGGTCCAGGGCGGCGTCCAACGTCCTGACTTTC
J gene: TRBJ1-1; clone size: -; V gene: TRBV19; D gene: -; CDR3 protein: CASSISGFTEAFF; CDR3 DNA: TGTGCCAGTAGTATTTCTGGTTTTACTGAAGCTTTCTTT
J gene: TRBJ2-7; clone size: -; V gene: TRBV7-8; D gene: -; CDR3 protein: CASSLFRQAYEQYF; CDR3 DNA: TGTGCCAGCAGCCTCTTCCGACAGGCCTACGAGCAGTACTTC
J gene: TRBJ1-5; clone size: -; V gene: TRBV6-2/TRBV6-3; D gene: TRBD1; CDR3 protein: CASSFGQAPSNQPQHF; CDR3 DNA: TGTGCCAGCAGTTTTGGACAGGCCCCTAGCAATCAGCCCCAGCATTTT
J gene: TRBJ1-1; clone size: -; V gene: TRBV7-9; D gene: -; CDR3 protein: CASSLALTANTEAFF; CDR3 DNA: TGTGCCAGCAGCTTAGCGCTGACGGCGAACACTGAAGCTTTCTTT
J gene: TRBJ1-5; clone size: -; V gene: TRBV29-1; D gene: TRBD1; CDR3 protein: CSVEFGQGNQPQHF; CDR3 DNA: TGCAGCGTTGAATTTGGACAGGGCAATCAGCCCCAGCATTTT
J gene: TRBJ2-7; clone size: -; V gene: TRBV7-9; D gene: -; CDR3 protein: CASSLSGAADEQYF; CDR3 DNA: TGTGCCAGCAGCTTGTCAGGGGCTGCCGACGAGCAGTACTTC
J gene: TRBJ2-5; clone size: -; V gene: TRBV6-2/TRBV6-3; D gene: -; CDR3 protein: CASSLPGSRDGTQYF; CDR3 DNA: TGTGCCAGCAGTCTCCCGGGAAGCCGTGACGGGACCCAGTACTTC
J gene: TRBJ1-1; clone size: -; V gene: TRBV20-1; D gene: -; CDR3 protein: CSASVSRDGNTEAFF; CDR3 DNA: TGCAGTGCTAGTGTTAGCAGGGACGGTAACACTGAAGCTTTCTTT
J gene: TRBJ1-3; clone size: -; V gene: TRBV28; D gene: TRBD1; CDR3 protein: CASSSGQGLGGNTIYF; CDR3 DNA: TGTGCCAGCAGTTCGGGACAGGGCCTAGGTGGAAACACCATATATTTT
J gene: TRBJ2-4; clone size: -; V gene: TRBV14; D gene: -; CDR3 protein: CASSGSGGYIQYF; CDR3 DNA: TGTGCCAGCAGTGGTTCTGGGGGTTACATTCAGTACTTC
J gene: TRBJ2-1; clone size: -; V gene: TRBV7-2; D gene: -; CDR3 protein: CASSSRGRGAYNEQFF; CDR3 DNA: TGTGCCAGCAGCTCCAGGGGCCGAGGGGCATACAATGAGCAGTTCTTC
J gene: TRBJ1-2; clone size: -; V gene: TRBV7-9; D gene: -; CDR3 protein: CASRPDGSPGRYGYTF; CDR3 DNA: TGTGCCAGCAGACCCGACGGATCCCCGGGCCGCTATGGCTACACCTTC
J gene: TRBJ2-2; clone size: -; V gene: TRBV7-8; D gene: TRBD2; CDR3 protein: CASSLVGSGMNTGELFF; CDR3 DNA: TGTGCCAGCAGCTTAGTGGGTAGCGGGATGAACACCGGGGAGCTGTTTTTT
J gene: TRBJ2-1; clone size: -; V gene: TRBV4-3; D gene: TRBD2; CDR3 protein: CASSQDKGLGNEQFF; CDR3 DNA: TGCGCCAGCAGCCAAGACAAGGGACTAGGCAATGAGCAGTTCTTC
J gene: TRBJ2-1; clone size: -; V gene: TRBV28; D gene: TRBD2; CDR3 protein: CASSEGLAAYNEQFF; CDR3 DNA: TGTGCCAGCAGTGAGGGACTAGCGGCATACAATGAGCAGTTCTTC
J gene: TRBJ1-1; clone size: -; V gene: TRBV30; D gene: -; CDR3 protein: CAWTITGGKAFF; CDR3 DNA: TGTGCCTGGACTATAACGGGGGGGAAAGCTTTCTTT
J gene: TRBJ1-1; clone size: -; V gene: TRBV11-2; D gene: -; CDR3 protein: CASSLEEISTEAFF; CDR3 DNA: TGTGCCAGCAGCTTGGAAGAGATAAGCACTGAAGCTTTCTTT
J gene: TRBJ1-4; clone size: -; V gene: TRBV7-9; D gene: -; CDR3 protein: CASKWGEDEKLFF; CDR3 DNA: TGTGCCAGCAAGTGGGGTGAGGATGAAAAACTGTTTTTT
J gene: TRBJ2-3; clone size: -; V gene: TRBV5-1; D gene: -; CDR3 protein: CASSVTHRDTQYF; CDR3 DNA: TGCGCCAGCAGCGTGACTCACAGGGATACGCAGTATTTT
J gene: TRBJ1-3; clone size: few; V gene: TRBV9; D gene: -; CDR3 protein: CASSVDPRQTPLGTIYF; CDR3 DNA: TGTGCCAGCAGCGTAGACCCTCGACAGACACCTTTGGGCACCATATATTTT
J gene: TRBJ2-2; clone size: few; V gene: TRBV19; D gene: -; CDR3 protein: CASTTGVYRSTGELFF; CDR3 DNA: TGTGCCAGTACCACAGGAGTCTACAGGAGCACCGGGGAGCTGTTTTTT
J gene: TRBJ2-2; clone size: -; V gene: TRBV20-1; D gene: TRBD1; CDR3 protein: CSASGRGLGTGELFF; CDR3 DNA: TGCAGTGCTAGTGGCAGGGGGCTGGGAACCGGGGAGCTGTTTTTT
J gene: TRBJ1-2; clone size: -; V gene: TRBV4-3; D gene: -; CDR3 protein: CASSQDGRQGSGYTF; CDR3 DNA: TGCGCCAGCAGCCAAGATGGTCGTCAGGGTAGTGGCTACACCTTC
J gene: TRBJ1-2; clone size: -; V gene: TRBV6-6; D gene: -; CDR3 protein: CASTGQTNYGYTF; CDR3 DNA: TGTGCCAGCACAGGCCAGACTAACTATGGCTACACCTTC
J gene: TRBJ2-5; clone size: once; V gene: TRBV9; D gene: -; CDR3 protein: CASSGEYQETQYF; CDR3 DNA: TGTGCCAGCAGCGGGGAGTACCAAGAGACCCAGTACTTC
J gene: TRBJ2-2; clone size: -; V gene: TRBV7-9; D gene: TRBD1; CDR3 protein: CASSQQGRATGELFF; CDR3 DNA: TGTGCCAGCAGCCAACAGGGGCGCGCCACCGGGGAGCTGTTTTTT
J gene: TRBJ2-5; clone size: -; V gene: TRBV11-3; D gene: TRBD2; CDR3 protein: CASSLGTGTSAQETQYF; CDR3 DNA: TGTGCCAGCAGCTTAGGCACCGGGACTAGCGCTCAAGAGACCCAGTACTTC
J gene: TRBJ1-6; clone size: once; V gene: TRBV5-6; D gene: TRBD1; CDR3 protein: CASSLRDRGNSPLHF; CDR3 DNA: TGTGCCAGCAGCTTGAGGGACAGGGGTAATTCACCCCTCCACTTT
J gene: TRBJ1-4; clone size: -; V gene: TRBV6-6; D gene: TRBD1; CDR3 protein: CASYSGQAREKLFF; CDR3 DNA: TGTGCCAGCTACTCGGGACAGGCGCGGGAAAAACTGTTTTTT
J gene: TRBJ2-1; clone size: once; V gene: TRBV3-1/TRBV3-2; D gene: -; CDR3 protein: CASSQVSGSYNEQFF; CDR3 DNA: TGTGCCAGCAGCCAAGTAAGCGGCTCCTACAATGAGCAGTTCTTC
J gene: TRBJ2-5; clone size: -; V gene: TRBV6-1; D gene: TRBD1; CDR3 protein: CASSQARTGKETQYF; CDR3 DNA: TGTGCCAGCAGTCAAGCGAGGACAGGAAAAGAGACCCAGTACTTC
J gene: TRBJ2-1; clone size: -; V gene: TRBV29-1; D gene: TRBD2; CDR3 protein: CSGAGSGSEPYNEQFF; CDR3 DNA: TGCAGCGGGGCCGGTAGCGGGAGCGAGCCCTACAATGAGCAGTTCTTC
J gene: TRBJ1-2; clone size: -; V gene: TRBV7-8; D gene: TRBD1; CDR3 protein: CASSPGQGALFGYTF; CDR3 DNA: TGTGCCAGCAGCCCCGGACAGGGGGCGCTTTTTGGCTACACCTTC
J gene: TRBJ1-1; clone size: -; V gene: TRBV30; D gene: -; CDR3 protein: CAWSVGRNTEAFF; CDR3 DNA: TGTGCCTGGAGTGTGGGGCGGAACACTGAAGCTTTCTTT
J gene: TRBJ1-1; clone size: -; V gene: TRBV18; D gene: -; CDR3 protein: CASSPQGLVTEAFF; CDR3 DNA: TGTGCCAGCTCACCCCAGGGGTTGGTCACTGAAGCTTTCTTT
J gene: TRBJ1-1; clone size: -; V gene: TRBV7-2; D gene: TRBD1; CDR3 protein: CASSPRAGGRGTEAFF; CDR3 DNA: TGTGCCAGCAGCCCGCGGGCAGGGGGCCGGGGCACTGAAGCTTTCTTT
J gene: TRBJ1-6; clone size: -; V gene: TRBV25-1; D gene: -; CDR3 protein: CASSEPRGSGSPLHF; CDR3 DNA: TGTGCCAGCAGTGAACCTCGGGGAAGTGGATCACCCCTCCACTTT
J gene: TRBJ1-1; clone size: once; V gene: TRBV4-3; D gene: TRBD1; CDR3 protein: CASSQEGGANTEAFF; CDR3 DNA: TGCGCCAGCAGCCAAGAAGGGGGCGCGAACACTGAAGCTTTCTTT
J gene: TRBJ2-3; clone size: once; V gene: TRBV19; D gene: -; CDR3 protein: CASGGSSTDTQYF; CDR3 DNA: TGTGCCAGCGGGGGTTCTAGCACAGATACGCAGTATTTT